These 14 T cell receptor beta chains were sequenced from one sample in a study of cytomegalovirus exposure and HLA in healthy donors. Primers for the PCR totalled 60 Vbeta and 13 Jbeta. Generated by immunoSEQ multiplex PCR, the TCRdb table keeps only in-frame clones and is missing some. The sample holds roughly 160,000 clones; over 75% are singletons and the top ten take around an eighth. Sequencing was performed on PBMCs. The receptors were sampled from a man aged 50 to 60 in good health and CMV-seropositive.

With regard to this clone: Other DNA sequences within the sample encode an identical CDR3. The CDR3 reads CASSPSSYNSPLHF. CDR3 bases: TGTGCCAGCAGTCCGAGCTCCTATAATTCACCCCTCCACTTT. J is TRBJ1-6 and V is TRBV2, with D unresolved. The germline V gene has CDR1 SNHLY and CDR2 FYNNEI. V lost 5 bases and J 0 bases, leaving 5 bases between the germline ends. This CDR3 comprises 14 residues.

Only a few counts were recorded for this clone. V gene TRBV11-1 combines with J gene TRBJ2-7, with a tentative D call TRBD2 (5 bases). The CDR3 runs 13 residues. V gave up 4 bases and J gave up 2 bases, with 9 bases separating them. The V gene's germline CDR1 is SGHAT and CDR2 FQDESV (reference sequence). CDR3 amino acids: CASSSRVAYEQYF. CDR3 in DNA: TGTGCCAGCAGCTCGCGGGTTGCCTACGAGCAGTACTTC.

The V gene is TRBV4-2, the J gene TRBJ1-2; no reliable D call. The germline V gene has CDR1 LGHNA and CDR2 YNFKEQ. V was pared by 10 bases and J by 5 bases, with 14 bases between. The CDR3 is made up of 12 amino acids. Written as DNA, the CDR3 is TGTGCCACCCAAGCGGATCCGTATGGCTACACCTTC. Its translation: CATQADPYGYTF.

The chain employs TRBV7-6 and TRBJ1-1, with 8 bases fitting TRBD1. V lost 5 bases, J lost 4 bases, and 9 bases stayed unmatched. The CDR3 has 15 amino acids. The germline gives CDR1 SGHVS, CDR2 FNYEAQ. CDR3 loop: CASSAPTGVGTEAFF. The CDR3 nucleotides read TGTGCCAGCAGCGCCCCGACAGGGGTTGGCACTGAAGCTTTCTTT.

This clone came up a few times. The rearrangement uses TRBV5-1 and TRBJ2-3, with D possibly TRBD1 on 5 matching bases. The CDR3 is 14 residues long. Germline V lookup: CDR1 SGHRS, CDR2 YFSETQ. The ends were cut back, 7 bases at V and 0 bases at J, with 12 bases in the middle. CDR3 region: CASQQDPSTDTQYF. The CDR3 nucleotides are TGCGCCAGCCAACAGGACCCTAGCACAGATACGCAGTATTTT. Based on the CDR3 plus reference TRBV5-1 and TRBJ2-3, the full variable domain is KAGVTQTPRYLIKTRGQQVTLSCSPISGHRSVSWYQQTPGQGLQFLFEYFSETQRNKGNFPGRFSGRQFSNSRSEMNVSTLELGDSALYLCASQQDPSTDTQYFGPGTRLTVL.

The gene calls are TRBV13 and TRBJ2-5; D might be TRBD1 (5 bases). V was cut by 5 bases and J by 0 bases, with 10 bases left in between. The CDR3 is 14 residues long. Looked up from germline, CDR1 is PRHDT and CDR2 is FYEKMQ (reference sequence). CDR3 sequence reads: CASSLSGYQETQYF. CDR3 in DNA: TGTGCCAGCAGCCTCTCAGGGTACCAAGAGACCCAGTACTTC.

This clone was seen only a few times. V and J are TRBV4-3 and TRBJ2-7, with TRBD1 as a possible D gene (6 bases). The V and J ends lost 4 bases and 4 bases respectively, with 11 bases between them. Germline assignment: CDR1 LGHNA and CDR2 YSLEER. The CDR3 extends over 13 amino acids. CDR3 in DNA: TGCGCCAGCAGCCCACAGGGTGGATACGAGCAGTACTTC. Translation: CASSPQGGYEQYF.

The rearrangement joins TRBV30 to TRBJ2-6, with D uncertain. Germline V gives CDR1 GTSNPN, CDR2 SVGIG (reference sequence). The CDR3 is made up of 14 amino acids. Trimming left V 0 bases short and J 4 bases short, with 7 bases between. CDR3 coding DNA: TGTGCCTGGAGTGTTCAGTCCGGGGCCAACGTCCTGACTTTC. Translated, it gives CAWSVQSGANVLTF. Using reference TRBV30 and TRBJ2-6 for the parts outside the CDR3, the full variable domain is SQTIHQWPATLVQPVGSPLSLECTVEGTSNPNLYWYRQAAGRGLQLLFYSVGIGQISSEVPQNLSASRPQDRQFILSSKKLLLSDSGFYLCAWSVQSGANVLTFGAGSRLTVL.

J is TRBJ2-2 and V is TRBV6-1; 8 nucleotides line up with TRBD1. CDR1 and CDR2 from the germline V gene are MNHNS and SASEGT. The CDR3 is made up of 15 amino acids. V gave up 11 bases and J gave up 5 bases; unmatched junction bases: 13. The CDR3 nucleotides read TGTGCCGGAAGCCGACAGGGGCGTGGGACCGGGGAGCTGTTTTTT. Its translation is CAGSRQGRGTGELFF.

This chain links TRBV28 with TRBJ1-2, with 8 bases fitting TRBD1. The CDR3 totals 13 residues. Germline CDR1 reads MDHEN; CDR2 reads SYDVKM. V dropped 5 bases and J dropped 6; count of bases not matched to a gene: 5. The CDR3 loop reads CASSQGAFHGYTF. In DNA form, the CDR3 reads TGTGCCAGCAGTCAGGGGGCGTTCCATGGCTACACCTTC.

V is TRBV28 and J is TRBJ1-2; D might be TRBD1 (6 bases). V was pared by 6 bases and J by 8 bases, with 16 bases between. The CDR3 loop spans 13 amino acids. Germline V lookup: CDR1 MDHEN, CDR2 SYDVKM. The CDR3 DNA reads TGTGCCAGCAGCCCACAGGGTTTTTACGGCTACACCTTC. Its translation: CASSPQGFYGYTF.

With respect to this clone: Other DNA sequences in this sample translate to the same CDR3. V gene TRBV18 combines with J gene TRBJ1-5, with 8 bases identical to TRBD1. The CDR3 is 16 residues long. CDR1 is KGHSH and CDR2 is LQKENI in the germline V gene. After removal of 3 bases from V and 0 bases from J, the junction contained 4 bases not matched to a gene. The CDR3 region is CASSPGTGNSNQPQHF. CDR3 in DNA: TGTGCCAGCTCACCCGGGACAGGTAATAGCAATCAGCCCCAGCATTTT.

The V call is TRBV5-5, the J call TRBJ1-1; 8 bases are a match to TRBD1. The germline CDR1 and CDR2 sequences are SGHKS and YYEKEE (reference sequence). CDR3 length: 11 amino acids. V lost 3 bases, J lost 11 bases, and 3 bases stayed unmatched. The CDR3 spells CASSYQGAAFF. The CDR3 DNA sequence: TGTGCCAGCAGCTATCAGGGGGCCGCTTTCTTT.

This chain links TRBV27 with TRBJ2-7; TRBD2 agrees at 10 bases. CDR1 and CDR2 from the germline V gene are MNHEY and SMNVEV (reference sequence). The junction had 15 bases not matched to a gene; V was cut back by 6 bases and J by 1 base. The CDR3 is made up of 18 amino acids. DNA for the CDR3: TGTGCCAGCAGATCTCCACAGGGTCTAGCGGGGGTATCCTACGAGCAGTACTTC. Its protein product is CASRSPQGLAGVSYEQYF.